The 24 T cell receptor beta chains below come from one sample, sequenced in a study of Ad26.COV2.S vaccination and SARS-CoV-2 variants. The assay was immunoSEQ multiplex PCR, and TCRdb's table has in-frame clones only and misses some. The table shows 300,000 to 400,000 clones, with roughly 89% occurring only once. Specified treatment: about 20 received Ad26.COV2.S at low or high dose, single or two shots; several received placebo; per-sample allocation not given. Vaccine and placebo recipients were sampled on day 63 after the first injection. The specimen was peripheral blood, collected in a trial of Ad26.COV2.S vaccine versus placebo. The receptors come from a person aged 18-60 years who received the Ad26.COV2.S COVID-19 vaccine or a placebo.

The V call is TRBV19, the J call TRBJ1-5; 7 bases align to TRBD1. The junction had 9 bases not matched to a gene; V was cut back by 6 bases and J by 1 base. The CDR3 sequence is 16 residues long. The germline V gene encodes CDR1 LNHDA and CDR2 SQIVND (reference sequence). In nucleotides, the CDR3 is TGTGCCAGTAGGATTCCCGGGACAGTGAGCAATCAGCCCCAGCATTTT. As protein: CASRIPGTVSNQPQHF.

The chain links TRBV14 to TRBJ2-5, with D perhaps being TRBD1 or TRBD2 (7 bases each). CDR1 and CDR2 from the germline V gene are SGHDN and FVKESK. The V gene lost 2 bases and the J gene lost 6 bases, with 19 bases spanning the gap. The CDR3 is made up of 16 amino acids. CDR3 amino acids: CASSQRGDREGKTQYF. CDR3 sequence (DNA): TGTGCCAGCAGCCAACGCGGAGACAGGGAGGGAAAGACCCAGTACTTC. Looking up the rest from reference TRBV14 and TRBJ2-5 gives the full variable domain: EAGVTQFPSHSVIEKGQTVTLRCDPISGHDNLYWYRRVMGKEIKFLLHFVKESKQDESGMPNNRFLAERTGGTYSTLKVQPAELEDSGVYFCASSQRGDREGKTQYFGPGTRLLVL.

The chain carries TRBV29-1 and TRBJ2-3; D possibly corresponds to TRBD2 (7 bases). Trimming stripped 6 bases from V and 3 bases from J, with 16 bases between. Germline CDR1 is SQVTM and CDR2 is ANQGSEA. This CDR3 region has 14 residues. DNA of the CDR3: TGCAGCGTAACCCCAGGGGAGGGGACAGATACGCAGTATTTT. Residues: CSVTPGEGTDTQYF.

The J gene is TRBJ1-2, the V gene TRBV6-5; D ambiguous. CDR1 and CDR2 from the germline V gene are MNHEY and SVGAGI. The length of the CDR3 is 13 residues. The V and J ends lost 9 bases and 1 base respectively, with 12 bases between them. CDR3 region: CASGGGVNYGYTF. CDR3 bases: TGTGCCAGTGGAGGAGGAGTTAACTATGGCTACACCTTC.

CDR3 in amino acids: CASSETGGTNEQFF. The DNA for the CDR3 is TGCGCCAGCAGTGAAACGGGAGGTACCAATGAGCAGTTCTTC. The chain is built from TRBV10-2 and TRBJ2-1; 7 bases fit TRBD2. Germline V gene lookup returns CDR1 WSHSY and CDR2 SAAADI. The CDR3 totals 14 residues. Trimming cost V 3 bases and J 6 bases; bases outside gene matches: 5.

J is TRBJ2-5 and V is TRBV5-4; D gene uncertain. The CDR3 sequence is 14 residues long. The germline V and J ends were trimmed by 1 base and 0 bases, with 7 bases remaining between them. Germline V gene data show CDR1 as SGHNT and CDR2 as YYREEE (reference sequence). The CDR3 region has the DNA TGTGCCAGCAGCTTGCTTCCCGACCAAGAGACCCAGTACTTC. Translating gives CASSLLPDQETQYF.

The V call is TRBV6-2 or TRBV6-3, the J call TRBJ1-1; 8 positions match TRBD1. The CDR3 has 14 amino acids. J gave up 2 bases and V 5 bases, and 4 bases lay outside the gene matches. Looked up from germline, CDR1 is MNHEY and CDR2 is SVGEGT. DNA for the CDR3: TGTGCCAGCAGTGAGGACAGGGTTAACACTGAAGCTTTCTTT. Amino acid sequence: CASSEDRVNTEAFF.

The J gene is TRBJ1-4, the V gene TRBV6-4; D is unresolved. Trimming pared 3 bases from V and 8 bases from J, leaving 13 bases between. Germline values: CDR1 MRHNA, CDR2 SNTAGT. The CDR3 is 14 amino acids. The CDR3 protein is CASSEGAGGEKLFF. DNA for the CDR3: TGTGCCAGCAGTGAAGGTGCTGGCGGGGAAAAACTGTTTTTT.

The chain couples TRBV4-1 to TRBJ2-2; D ambiguous. V gave up 3 bases and J gave up 7 bases, with 9 bases separating them. The CDR3 consists of 13 residues. Per the germline V gene, CDR1 is MGHRA and CDR2 is YSYEKL. CDR3 DNA sequence: TGCGCCAGCAGCCATCCGGGCAGCGGGGAGCTGTTTTTT. Translation gives CASSHPGSGELFF.

In nucleotides, the CDR3 is TGTGCCAGCAGCCAATCCGCCGGGACAGGGGATCAGCCCCAGCATTTT. This codes for CASSQSAGTGDQPQHF. The V gene is TRBV4-2, the J gene TRBJ1-5; 10 bases fit TRBD1. The CDR3 spans 16 residues. V gave up 2 bases and J gave up 5 bases; unmatched junction bases: 6. Germline lookup yields CDR1 LGHNA and CDR2 YNFKEQ.

This clone occurred many times. The CDR3 DNA follows: TGTGCCAGCAGCTTAGGGGCCGCAGATGAAGCTTTCTTT. This sequence encodes CASSLGAADEAFF. The chain recombines TRBV11-2 with TRBJ1-1; no definite D call. Germline CDR1 and CDR2: SGHAT and FQNNGV. V lost 1 base to trimming and J lost 7 bases, with 10 bases between them. The CDR3 length is 13 residues. Together with reference TRBV11-2 and TRBJ1-1, the CDR3 gives the full variable domain: EAGVAQSPRYKIIEKRQSVAFWCNPISGHATLYWYQQILGQGPKLLIQFQNNGVVDDSQLPKDRFSAERLKGVDSTLKIQPAKLEDSAVYLCASSLGAADEAFFGQGTRLTVV.

This clone has just one count. CDR3 bases: TGTGCCAGCTTTGACGGATCCTACGAGCAGTACTTC. Amino acid sequence: CASFDGSYEQYF. The chain combines TRBV2 with TRBJ2-7; D gene ambiguous. The CDR3 runs to 12 residues. Trimming pared 8 bases from V and 1 base from J, leaving 9 bases between. Germline CDR1 and CDR2: SNHLY and FYNNEI.

V is TRBV4-1 and J is TRBJ2-1; D gene unclear. Trimming took off 1 base at V and 5 bases at J, with 9 bases between the two ends. This CDR3 contains 14 residues. The germline V gene has CDR1 MGHRA and CDR2 YSYEKL. The CDR3 spells CASSQGFRDNEQFF. CDR3 DNA sequence: TGCGCCAGCAGCCAAGGCTTCCGGGACAATGAGCAGTTCTTC.

This rearrangement joins TRBV6-5 to TRBJ2-2; 8 bases line up with TRBD1. Germline CDR1 and CDR2: MNHEY and SVGAGI. The J segment lost 7 bases and the V segment lost 6 bases, leaving 10 bases of the junction unmatched. CDR3 length equals 15 residues. The CDR3 reads CASSMDRVRVGELFF. The CDR3 DNA reads as TGTGCCAGCAGCATGGACAGGGTGAGGGTCGGGGAGCTGTTTTTT.

The V gene is TRBV4-3, the J gene TRBJ2-7; 11 positions agree with TRBD1. This CDR3 region has 15 residues. CDR1 and CDR2 (germline): LGHNA, YSLEER. Trimming at V came to 3 bases and at J to 5 bases, leaving 6 bases not matched to a gene. Written as DNA, the CDR3 is TGCGCCAGCAGCCATACCTGGACAGGGGGCCACGAGCAGTACTTC. Its translation: CASSHTWTGGHEQYF.

The chain combines TRBV19 with TRBJ1-4; no definite D call. V dropped 3 bases and J dropped 7 bases, with 9 bases sitting between them. This CDR3 is built from 13 residues. Germline loops: CDR1 LNHDA, CDR2 SQIVND (reference sequence). The CDR3 sequence is CASSIIGGEKLFF. CDR3 nucleotide sequence: TGTGCCAGTAGTATTATAGGAGGTGAAAAACTGTTTTTT.

The chain employs TRBV30 and TRBJ2-1, with D possibly matching TRBD1 (6 bases). CDR3 size: 14 residues. V lost 5 bases, J lost 6 bases, and 17 bases lay in between. Germline V gives CDR1 GTSNPN, CDR2 SVGIG (reference sequence). The CDR3, as DNA: TGTGCCTGGGACCGGGGCAGGGGCCCCAATGAGCAGTTCTTC. Translating it yields CAWDRGRGPNEQFF.

J is TRBJ1-2 and V is TRBV9, with D tentatively TRBD1 (5 bases). Deletions cut 3 bases from V and 4 bases from J, with 13 bases between. The CDR3 length is 14 residues. Germline V gene sequence: CDR1 SGDLS, CDR2 YYNGEE. In nucleotides, the CDR3 is TGTGCCAGCAGCGCCCCGGGGGGGGTCTATGGCTACACCTTC. Its translation is CASSAPGGVYGYTF.

V is TRBV7-8 and J is TRBJ1-2, with D hard to call. With 6 bases removed from V and 7 bases from J, the gap between germline ends came to 18 bases. Per germline, CDR1 SGHVS and CDR2 FQNEAQ. CDR3 length: 14 amino acids. This CDR3 is CASSLLRATSGYTF. The CDR3 DNA reads TGTGCCAGCAGTCTTCTCCGAGCTACTTCTGGCTACACCTTC.

The CDR3 region has the DNA TGCGCCAGCAGCTTGTCGGGAGGGGGAGGCACCGGGGAGCTGTTTTTT. Protein: CASSLSGGGGTGELFF. The rearrangement joins TRBV5-1 to TRBJ2-2, with 8 bases aligning to TRBD2. J was trimmed by 4 bases and V by 1 base; bases with no gene match: 6. Germline V gene lookup returns CDR1 SGHRS and CDR2 YFSETQ. CDR3 size: 16 residues.

The chain recombines TRBV6-5 with TRBJ1-6; no clear D gene. Looked up from germline, CDR1 is MNHEY and CDR2 is SVGAGI. The CDR3 covers 15 residues. V lost 4 bases and J 9 bases, leaving 16 bases between the germline ends. In DNA form, the CDR3 reads TGTGCCAGCAGTTCACGGGGTGAATCGGGTTCACCCCTCCACTTT. Translation: CASSSRGESGSPLHF.

The CDR3 region has the DNA TGTGCCAGCAGCCACCGGGACAGGGGGCCGTATAATTCACCCCTCCACTTT. Its protein is CASSHRDRGPYNSPLHF. This chain links TRBV7-9 with TRBJ1-6; 12 bases match TRBD1. The V gene's germline CDR1 is SEHNR and CDR2 FQNEAQ (reference sequence). V lost 5 bases, J lost 4 bases, and 6 bases stayed unmatched. This CDR3 is built from 17 residues. The variable domain in full, completed from reference TRBV7-9 and TRBJ1-6, reads DTGVSQNPRHKITKRGQNVTFRCDPISEHNRLYWYRQTLGQGPEFLTYFQNEAQLEKSRLLSDRFSAERPKGSFSTLEIQRTEQGDSAMYLCASSHRDRGPYNSPLHFGNGTRLTVT.

The gene calls are TRBV19 and TRBJ2-7; 9 positions agree with TRBD2. Looked up from germline, CDR1 is LNHDA and CDR2 is SQIVND (reference sequence). V shed 3 bases and J 6 bases; nucleotides not matched to a gene: 6. This CDR3 comprises 14 residues. The CDR3 loop is CASSMTGSGSEQYF. The CDR3 DNA is TGTGCCAGTAGTATGACGGGTAGCGGGAGCGAGCAGTACTTC. Filled out from reference TRBV19 and TRBJ2-7, the complete variable domain reads DGGITQSPKYLFRKEGQNVTLSCEQNLNHDAMYWYRQDPGQGLRLIYYSQIVNDFQKGDIAEGYSVSREKKESFPLTVTSAQKNPTAFYLCASSMTGSGSEQYFGPGTRLTVT.

The chain carries TRBV2 and TRBJ1-4; D may be TRBD1 (6 bases). The CDR3 is 15 residues long. CDR1 is SNHLY and CDR2 is FYNNEI in the germline V gene. V lost 3 bases to trimming and J lost 7 bases, with 15 bases between them. The CDR3 loop reads CASSDETGRGEKLFF. CDR3 in DNA: TGTGCCAGCAGTGATGAGACAGGAAGAGGTGAAAAACTGTTTTTT. Filled out from reference TRBV2 and TRBJ1-4, the complete variable domain reads EPEVTQTPSHQVTQMGQEVILRCVPISNHLYFYWYRQILGQKVEFLVSFYNNEISEKSEIFDDQFSVERPDGSNFTLKIRSTKLEDSAMYFCASSDETGRGEKLFFGSGTQLSVL.